This T cell receptor (beta chain) was retrieved from a study of T cells after posttransplantation cyclophosphamide. Study-wide results and limits: TRB overlap between skin or GI tissue T cells and blood was limited. Recipient CMV seropositivity and CMV reactivation strongly tracked TRB clonality. Donor CD8+ memory clones often dominated recipient blood repertoires at later times.

This clone was counted many times. What it binds is unknown. Cyclophosphamide on days +3 and +4 followed busulfan-fludarabine conditioning and a marrow graft. Only in-frame clones appear in the TCRdb table, and some are missing; sequencing was by immunoSEQ multiplex PCR. The sample contains roughly 14,000 clones, none of them singletons. V lost 6 bases to trimming and J lost 6 bases; unmatched junction nucleotides: 6. Germline CDR1 and CDR2: MRHNA and SNTAGT. The CDR3 sequence is 14 residues long. Material: PBMCs, obtained 1162 days after allogeneic stem cell transplant with posttransplant cyclophosphamide. The TCR was taken from a female patient between 40 and 50 years old who received an allogeneic stem cell transplant from a related donor, was CMV-positive, and had no GVHD. A share of the T cells may be of graft donor origin. This sequence joins TRBV6-4 and TRBJ2-3; 10 positions match TRBD2. The CDR3 is CASSDSGGLDTQYF. DNA of the CDR3: TGTGCCAGCAGCGATAGCGGGGGGTTGGATACGCAGTATTTT.